These 10 T cell receptor beta chains were sequenced from one sample in a study of blood T cell repertoires in COVID-19 (dated by TCRdb to the early 2020s). Receptor amplification or capture employed the immunoSEQ multiplex PCR assay. The table comes from immuneACCESS by way of TCRdb, which keeps in-frame sequences with V and J called. Part of the clones is missing from these tables; in studies checked, under half for an unresolved V gene and the rest for unknown reasons. The sample yields fewer than 200,000 clones; about four fifths were counted once. Clones ranked in the top ten supply 7.6% of the sample. Sequencing was done on a sample of peripheral blood. The receptors were sampled from a woman between 65 and 79 years old with COVID-19, enrolled during active disease.

V and J are TRBV7-2 and TRBJ1-5; no clear D gene. The V gene lost 5 bases and the J gene lost 2 bases, with 13 bases spanning the gap. The length of the CDR3 is 15 residues. Germline lookup yields CDR1 SGHTA and CDR2 FQGNSA. Here the CDR3 DNA reads TGTGCCAGCAGCCTAACGGGGTACGGCAATCAGCCCCAGCATTTT. It is translated as CASSLTGYGNQPQHF.

The gene calls are TRBV7-2 and TRBJ2-5; 8 bases agree with TRBD2. The CDR3 is made up of 15 amino acids. After removal of 5 bases from V and 5 bases from J, the junction contained 10 bases not matched to a gene. The germline gives CDR1 SGHTA, CDR2 FQGNSA. CDR3 amino acids: CASSPGGARRETQYF. In DNA form, the CDR3 reads TGTGCCAGCAGCCCGGGGGGGGCTAGGAGGGAGACCCAGTACTTC.

The rearrangement joins TRBV18 to TRBJ2-3; possible D gene TRBD2, 5 bases. Germline loops: CDR1 KGHSH, CDR2 LQKENI. V was cut by 5 bases and J by 2 bases, with 8 bases left in between. This CDR3 spans 13 amino acids. The CDR3 loop reads CASSMDFTDTQYF. CDR3 coding DNA: TGTGCCAGCTCAATGGACTTCACAGATACGCAGTATTTT. The full variable domain, completed using reference TRBV18 and TRBJ2-3, is NAGVMQNPRHLVRRRGQEARLRCSPMKGHSHVYWYRQLPEEGLKFMVYLQKENIIDESGMPKERFSAEFPKEGPSILRIQQVVRGDSAAYFCASSMDFTDTQYFGPGTRLTVL.

V gene TRBV11-2 combines with J gene TRBJ2-7; 9 bases are a match to TRBD2. After removal of 5 bases from V and 4 bases from J, the junction contained 12 bases not matched to a gene. Germline assignment: CDR1 SGHAT and CDR2 FQNNGV. The CDR3 is 16 amino acids. The CDR3 DNA is TGTGCCAGCAGCATCCAGCCCGGACTAGCGATTTACGAGCAGTACTTC. Translating gives CASSIQPGLAIYEQYF.

The chain carries TRBV6-2 or TRBV6-3 and TRBJ2-7, with TRBD2 matching over 11 bases. V shed 2 bases and J 2 bases; nucleotides not matched to a gene: 5. Per germline, CDR1 MNHEY and CDR2 SVGEGT. The CDR3 has 16 amino acids. The CDR3 nucleotides are TGTGCCAGCAGTTACCCGACTAGCGGGATTCCCTACGAGCAGTACTTC. It codes for CASSYPTSGIPYEQYF.

This clone was observed once. The V call is TRBV5-4, the J call TRBJ2-7; 9 bases map to TRBD1. With 3 bases clipped from V and 5 bases from J, the junction kept 9 bases outside the gene matches. The CDR3 consists of 15 residues. The germline V gene has CDR1 SGHNT and CDR2 YYREEE (reference sequence). The CDR3 region is CASSYPGTGINEQYF. The CDR3 DNA follows: TGTGCCAGCAGCTACCCCGGGACAGGGATCAACGAGCAGTACTTC.

V gene TRBV7-2 combines with J gene TRBJ2-7; perhaps TRBD2 as D (5 bases). Deletions cut 2 bases from V and 1 base from J, with 15 bases between. Germline values: CDR1 SGHTA, CDR2 FQGNSA. The CDR3 sequence is 16 residues long. The CDR3 here is CASSLNPDPGSYEQYF. DNA of the CDR3: TGTGCCAGCAGCTTAAATCCCGATCCGGGATCCTACGAGCAGTACTTC.

This clone was detected only once. This chain links TRBV11-3 with TRBJ2-1; 8 bases are shared with TRBD2. There are 17 residues in the CDR3. V was pared by 5 bases and J by 5 bases, with 14 bases of the junction left unmatched. The germline CDR1 and CDR2 sequences are SGHNT and YENEEA. Here the CDR3 reads CASSLAYTGGAHNEQFF. The CDR3 DNA sequence: TGTGCCAGCAGCCTAGCCTATACGGGAGGGGCACACAATGAGCAGTTCTTC. Supplemented by reference TRBV11-3 and TRBJ2-1, the full variable domain reads EAGVVQSPRYKIIEKKQPVAFWCNPISGHNTLYWYLQNLGQGPELLIRYENEEAVDDSQLPKDRFSAERLKGVDSTLKIQPAELGDSAVYLCASSLAYTGGAHNEQFFGPGTRLTVL.

The chain recombines TRBV27 with TRBJ2-3; a possible D gene is TRBD2 (5 bases). The CDR3 is made up of 13 amino acids. V was shortened by 6 bases and J by 4 bases, with 11 bases between the two germline ends. Germline V gene data show CDR1 as MNHEY and CDR2 as SMNVEV (reference sequence). The CDR3 DNA reads as TGTGCCAGCAGATTACGTAGCGCAGATACGCAGTATTTT. Its translation: CASRLRSADTQYF.

The V call is TRBV7-2, the J call TRBJ1-5; D ambiguous. Germline CDR1 and CDR2: SGHTA and FQGNSA. Trimming stripped 3 bases from V and 5 bases from J, with 8 bases between. The CDR3 consists of 13 residues. Written as DNA, the CDR3 is TGTGCCAGCAGCTTGGTTAGTGATCAGCCCCAGCATTTT. Amino acid sequence: CASSLVSDQPQHF.